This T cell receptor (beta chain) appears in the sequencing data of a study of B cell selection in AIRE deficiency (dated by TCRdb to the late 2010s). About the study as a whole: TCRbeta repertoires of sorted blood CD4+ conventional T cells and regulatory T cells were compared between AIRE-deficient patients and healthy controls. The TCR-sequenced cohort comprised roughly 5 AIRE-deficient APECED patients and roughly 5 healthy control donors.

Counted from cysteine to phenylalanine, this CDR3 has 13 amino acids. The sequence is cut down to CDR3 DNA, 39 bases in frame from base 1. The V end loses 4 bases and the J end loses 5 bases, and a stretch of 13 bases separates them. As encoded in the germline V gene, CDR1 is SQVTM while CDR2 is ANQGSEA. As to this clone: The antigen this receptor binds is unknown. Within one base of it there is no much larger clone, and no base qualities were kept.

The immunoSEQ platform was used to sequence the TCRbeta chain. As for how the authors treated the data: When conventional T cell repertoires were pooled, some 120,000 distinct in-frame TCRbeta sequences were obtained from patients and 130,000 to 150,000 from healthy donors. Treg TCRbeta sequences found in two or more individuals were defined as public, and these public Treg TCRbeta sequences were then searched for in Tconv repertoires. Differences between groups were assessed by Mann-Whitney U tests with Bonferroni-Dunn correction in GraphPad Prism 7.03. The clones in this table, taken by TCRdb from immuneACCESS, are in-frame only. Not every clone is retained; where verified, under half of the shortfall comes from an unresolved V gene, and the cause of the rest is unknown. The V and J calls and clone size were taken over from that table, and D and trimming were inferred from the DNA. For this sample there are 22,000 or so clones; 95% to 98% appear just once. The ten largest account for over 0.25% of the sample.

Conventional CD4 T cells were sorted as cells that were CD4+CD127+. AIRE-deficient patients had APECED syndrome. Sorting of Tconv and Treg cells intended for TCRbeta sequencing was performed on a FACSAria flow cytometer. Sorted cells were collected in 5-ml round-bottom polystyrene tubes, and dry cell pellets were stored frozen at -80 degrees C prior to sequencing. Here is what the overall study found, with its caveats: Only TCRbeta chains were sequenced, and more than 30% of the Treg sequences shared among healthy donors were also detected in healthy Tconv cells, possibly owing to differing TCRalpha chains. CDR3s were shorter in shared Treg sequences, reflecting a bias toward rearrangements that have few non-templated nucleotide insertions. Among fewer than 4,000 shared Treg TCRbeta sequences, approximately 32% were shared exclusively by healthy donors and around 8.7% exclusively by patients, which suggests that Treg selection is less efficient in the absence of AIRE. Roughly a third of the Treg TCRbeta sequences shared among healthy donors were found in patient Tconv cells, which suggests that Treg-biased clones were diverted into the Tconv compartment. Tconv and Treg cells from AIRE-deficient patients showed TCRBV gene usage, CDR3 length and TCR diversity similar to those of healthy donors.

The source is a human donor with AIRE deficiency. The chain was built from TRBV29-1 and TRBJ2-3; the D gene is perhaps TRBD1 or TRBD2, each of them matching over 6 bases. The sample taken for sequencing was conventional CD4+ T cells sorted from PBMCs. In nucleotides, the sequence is TGCAGCGTTGGGGGGGCTCTGGGAGATACGCAGTATTTT. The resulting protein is CSVGGALGDTQYF.